The sequence of this T cell receptor beta chain was determined in a study of cytotoxic CD8 clonotypes in ibrutinib-treated CLL. Study summary: The patients comprised about a dozen relapsed/refractory and approximately 16 treatment-naive cases, approximately 17 IGHV unmutated. Results showed around 24 partial and 2 complete responses; following median about 68 months, approximately 15 remained remitted, about 12 advanced. Broader study findings: Patients showed higher baseline clonality than age-matched healthy donors, and it tracked circulating CD8+ T-cell counts. The public clonotypes identified were infrequent and showed contraction or stability on treatment.

As concerns this clone: Its target is not known.

The CDR3 length is 12 residues. The V gene lost 2 bases and the J gene lost 2 bases, with 5 bases spanning the gap. From germline, CDR1 is SGHNT and CDR2 YYREEE (reference sequence). Libraries were prepared by immunoSEQ multiplex PCR; TCRdb keeps only in-frame clonotypes and omits some of them. In the table there are approximately 130,000 clones, 80% to 85% of which are singletons. This clonotype was obtained from a human donor with chronic lymphocytic leukemia. The gene calls are TRBV5-4 and TRBJ2-7; D call uncertain. The specimen comprised PBMCs, sampled after 24 months of ibrutinib treatment. CDR3 region: CASSLQTYEQYF. The DNA of the CDR3 is TGTGCCAGCAGCTTACAAACCTACGAGCAGTACTTC.